The 16 T cell receptor beta chains below all came from one sample that was sequenced in a study of blood T cell repertoires in COVID-19. Sequencing used immunoSEQ multiplex PCR; TCRdb keeps in-frame clones, though not all of them. The repertoire includes roughly 430,000 clones, approximately 86% of them detected once, and over 2% sits in the top ten. The specimen sequenced was PBMCs or T cells enriched from blood (not recorded which). The receptors stem from a woman aged 40 to 55 with acute COVID-19.

V is TRBV19 and J is TRBJ2-2; TRBD1 is a possible D gene (5 bases). Trimming cost V 6 bases and J 1 base, with 15 bases left between them. This CDR3 region has 16 residues. Germline V gene lookup returns CDR1 LNHDA and CDR2 SQIVND (reference sequence). The CDR3 loop reads CASSPSRTGNTGELFF. DNA for the CDR3: TGTGCCAGTAGCCCCTCCCGAACAGGGAACACCGGGGAGCTGTTTTTT.

Here the CDR3 reads CSVNCRAGGEGQPQHF. The CDR3 bases are TGCAGCGTCAACTGCAGGGCGGGGGGCGAGGGTCAGCCCCAGCATTTT. The chain recombines TRBV29-1 with TRBJ1-5; D is perhaps TRBD1 (6 bases). Germline loops: CDR1 SQVTM, CDR2 ANQGSEA. The length of the CDR3 is 16 residues. V shed 6 bases and J shed 6 bases, with 24 bases lying between them.

This chain uses TRBV7-9 with TRBJ2-1; possible D gene TRBD1, 6 bases. The CDR3 runs to 12 residues. CDR1 is SEHNR and CDR2 is FQNEAQ in the germline V gene (reference sequence). V lost 8 bases and J 4 bases, leaving 9 bases between the germline ends. The CDR3 sequence: CASGQLYNEQFF. The CDR3 DNA reads TGTGCCAGCGGACAGCTATACAATGAGCAGTTCTTC.

This chain uses TRBV5-5 with TRBJ1-1; D is ambiguous. The CDR3 consists of 13 residues. Per the germline V gene, CDR1 is SGHKS and CDR2 is YYEKEE (reference sequence). The V gene lost 2 bases and the J gene lost 1 base, with 6 bases spanning the gap. The CDR3: CASSFGPNTEAFF. In DNA form, the CDR3 reads TGTGCCAGCAGCTTCGGTCCGAACACTGAAGCTTTCTTT.

The gene calls are TRBV19 and TRBJ1-2; TRBD1 aligns across 9 bases. V shed 6 bases, J shed 8 bases, and the junction held 4 bases outside the gene matches. This CDR3 comprises 12 residues. Germline V gene data show CDR1 as LNHDA and CDR2 as SQIVND (reference sequence). The CDR3 reads CASSWTGEGYTF. The CDR3 DNA reads as TGTGCCAGTAGCTGGACAGGGGAAGGCTACACCTTC.

The chain recombines TRBV5-1 with TRBJ2-2; 7 bases fit TRBD1. This CDR3 has 16 amino acids. J lost 1 base, V lost 1 base, and 4 bases had no gene match. CDR1 is SGHRS, CDR2 YFSETQ, per germline. CDR3 in amino acids: CASSLRQGLNTGELFF. The CDR3 DNA reads as TGCGCCAGCAGCTTGAGACAGGGCCTGAACACCGGGGAGCTGTTTTTT.

This chain joins TRBV5-1 and TRBJ1-5; unclear D gene. The CDR3 sequence is 15 residues long. Trimming took 4 bases from V and 1 from J, leaving 12 bases between them. Per germline, CDR1 SGHRS and CDR2 YFSETQ. The CDR3 loop reads CASSPSLGSNQPQHF. The CDR3 DNA sequence: TGCGCCAGCAGCCCGAGTTTGGGCAGCAATCAGCCCCAGCATTTT. Drawing the rest from reference TRBV5-1 and TRBJ1-5, the complete variable domain is KAGVTQTPRYLIKTRGQQVTLSCSPISGHRSVSWYQQTPGQGLQFLFEYFSETQRNKGNFPGRFSGRQFSNSRSEMNVSTLELGDSALYLCASSPSLGSNQPQHFGDGTRLSIL.

The chain has TRBV20-1 and TRBJ2-5; TRBD2 is a possible D gene (6 bases). Germline CDR1 is DFQATT and CDR2 is SNEGSKA (reference sequence). The ends were cut back, 3 bases at V and 5 bases at J, with 19 bases in the middle. The CDR3 totals 15 residues. The CDR3 is CSASKAAGLRETQYF. The DNA of the CDR3 is TGCAGTGCTAGTAAGGCGGCGGGGTTGCGCGAGACCCAGTACTTC.

To note about this clone: The same CDR3 arises from other DNA sequences in this sample as well. The rearrangement joins TRBV2 to TRBJ1-2, with D perhaps matching TRBD1 (6 bases). Deletions cut 5 bases from V and 4 bases from J, with 8 bases between. Germline values: CDR1 SNHLY, CDR2 FYNNEI. CDR3 length: 12 amino acids. CDR3 loop: CASSLDSYGYTF. The CDR3, as DNA: TGTGCCAGCAGTTTGGACAGCTATGGCTACACCTTC.

This chain links TRBV6-2 or TRBV6-3 with TRBJ2-1; TRBD2 is a possible D gene (7 bases). The CDR3 has 15 residues. Trimming removed 2 bases from V and 1 base from J, with 9 bases in between. CDR1 and CDR2 from the germline V gene are MNHEY and SVGEGT. CDR3 bases: TGTGCCAGCAGTTACCGGGGGGCGTCCTACAATGAGCAGTTCTTC. The encoded protein is CASSYRGASYNEQFF.

The rearrangement links TRBV5-5 to TRBJ2-7; a possible D gene is TRBD1 (6 bases). The CDR3 consists of 14 residues. The germline gives CDR1 SGHKS, CDR2 YYEKEE (reference sequence). V shed 1 base and J shed 2 bases, with 10 bases lying between them. CDR3 nucleotide sequence: TGTGCCAGCAGCTTGAGCAGGGACACCTACGAGCAGTACTTC. Translation: CASSLSRDTYEQYF. Filled out from reference TRBV5-5 and TRBJ2-7, the complete variable domain reads DAGVTQSPTHLIKTRGQQVTLRCSPISGHKSVSWYQQVLGQGPQFIFQYYEKEERGRGNFPDRFSARQFPNYSSELNVNALLLGDSALYLCASSLSRDTYEQYFGPGTRLTVT.

The chain has TRBV30 and TRBJ2-5, with 9 bases fitting TRBD2. The CDR3 has 15 amino acids. Germline values: CDR1 GTSNPN, CDR2 SVGIG (reference sequence). The junction had 7 bases not matched to a gene; V was cut back by 0 bases and J by 5 bases. The CDR3 spells CAWSVGLAGLETQYF. The CDR3 bases are TGTGCCTGGAGTGTAGGTCTAGCGGGGTTGGAGACCCAGTACTTC.

The chain couples TRBV15 to TRBJ2-7; 14 positions agree with TRBD2. The CDR3 totals 16 residues. J was trimmed by 6 bases and V by 0 bases; bases with no gene match: 4. Per germline, CDR1 LNHNV and CDR2 YYDKDF (reference sequence). CDR3 coding DNA: TGTGCCACCAGCAGAGATCTCGGGACTAGCGGGGGCGAGCAGTACTTC. This codes for CATSRDLGTSGGEQYF.

This clone appeared once. The sample contains more than one DNA sequence encoding this CDR3. The V gene is TRBV9, the J gene TRBJ2-5; 8 positions match TRBD2. The CDR3 length is 14 residues. Germline assignment: CDR1 SGDLS and CDR2 YYNGEE. The V gene end was trimmed by 0 bases and the J gene end by 5 bases; junction bases not matched to a gene: 3. The CDR3 DNA is TGTGCCAGCAGCGTAGGGTTAGCGGGGGAGACCCAGTACTTC. This codes for CASSVGLAGETQYF.

The rearrangement uses TRBV1 and TRBJ1-1. TRBV1 is tagged as a pseudogene. This CDR3 is built from 13 residues. The CDR3 bases are TGCACCAGCAGCCCCCATAGTGCCCCTGAAGCTTTCTTT. Translating it yields CTSSPHSAPEAFF.

The chain joins TRBV19 to TRBJ1-3; D might be TRBD1 (5 bases). Trimming took off 6 bases at V and 4 bases at J, with 13 bases between the two ends. The V gene's germline CDR1 is LNHDA and CDR2 SQIVND (reference sequence). The CDR3 extends over 14 amino acids. CDR3 sequence reads: CASSRGGRGNTIYF. CDR3 DNA: TGTGCCAGTAGCCGCGGGGGGAGAGGAAACACCATATATTTT.